The rows below give T cell receptor beta chains drawn from one sample of a study of blood T cell repertoires in COVID-19. The assay was immunoSEQ multiplex PCR, and TCRdb's table has in-frame clones only and misses some. Altogether 200,000 to 250,000 clones are present, about 87% being singletons, with the ten largest covering less than 8.5%. Input material: peripheral blood. These receptors all stem from a woman in her sixties or seventies with active or convalescent COVID-19. Both conserved end residues are part of each CDR3. Fields, in order: clone size, J gene, D gene, V gene, CDR3 DNA, CDR3 protein. The D gene is left open where the match is weak. Size is stated for part of the rows, as once, few or many counts, or as a class when the clone is expanded.

few	TRBJ2-1	.	TRBV5-1	TGCGCCAGCAGCTTGGCCGTTCCTGGTTCGTGGAGCTCCTACAATGAGCAGTTCTTC	CASSLAVPGSWSSYNEQFF
.	TRBJ1-2	.	TRBV12-3/TRBV12-4	TGTGCCAGCAGCCAAGAGTCGGGTGGCTACACCTTC	CASSQESGGYTF
.	TRBJ2-2	.	TRBV7-2	TGTGCCATTCTCCTAGGCGGGTCCTTCACCGGGGAGCTGTTTTTT	CAILLGGSFTGELFF
.	TRBJ1-2	.	TRBV6-4	TGTGCCAGCAGTGACGCATCACTCTCGGGAGGCTACACCTTC	CASSDASLSGGYTF
.	TRBJ2-2	.	TRBV19	TGTGCCAGTAGTATAGTCGGGACACTGAACACCGGGGAGCTGTTTTTT	CASSIVGTLNTGELFF
.	TRBJ1-1	TRBD1	TRBV5-5	TGTGCCAGCAGCTCGGACAGGCTGAGTGAAGCTTTCTTT	CASSSDRLSEAFF
.	TRBJ2-1	.	TRBV12-5	TGTGCTAGTGGTCTGGTTATTAACAATGAGCAGTTCTTC	CASGLVINNEQFF
.	TRBJ2-5	TRBD1	TRBV7-2	TGTGCCAGCAGGTCGACAGGGGGCTTAGAGACCCAGTACTTC	CASRSTGGLETQYF
few	TRBJ1-1	.	TRBV6-4	TGTGCCAGCAGTGACTCCGGACAGAGCACTGAAGCTTTCTTT	CASSDSGQSTEAFF
.	TRBJ1-2	.	TRBV3-1/TRBV3-2	TGTGCCAGCAGCCACGGCAGGGGCTATGGCTACACCTTC	CASSHGRGYGYTF
.	TRBJ2-2	.	TRBV3-1/TRBV3-2	TGTGCCAGCAGCCTACCGGGACTCAACACCGGGGAGCTGTTTTTT	CASSLPGLNTGELFF
.	TRBJ1-1	TRBD1	TRBV3-1/TRBV3-2	TGTGCCAGCAGCCAATCAGGGGGCCAAACTGAAGCTTTCTTT	CASSQSGGQTEAFF
.	TRBJ2-7	.	TRBV10-1	TGCGCCAGCATCTCTGGGGGCGCCCCACTCGAGCAGTACTTC	CASISGGAPLEQYF
.	TRBJ2-2	TRBD1	TRBV9	TGTGCCAGCAGCGCGGGGACAGGGAAAGGGGCAACCGAGCTGTTTTTT	CASSAGTGKGATELFF
.	TRBJ1-1	TRBD1	TRBV25-1	TGTGCCAGCAGTGAAATGGGGACAGGGGCCAACACTGAAGCTTTCTTT	CASSEMGTGANTEAFF
.	TRBJ1-2	.	TRBV4-3	TGCGCCAGCAGCCAAGAGAGGATGGGTGGCTACACCTTC	CASSQERMGGYTF
.	TRBJ1-1	.	TRBV6-2/TRBV6-3	TGTGCCAGCAGTTTTCCGACAGTGGCTTTCTTT	CASSFPTVAFF
.	TRBJ1-5	.	TRBV15	TGTGCCACCAGCAGAGGTACATCTCGGGGAGATCAGCCCCAGCATTTT	CATSRGTSRGDQPQHF
.	TRBJ1-3	.	TRBV12-3/TRBV12-4	TGTGCCAGCAGTCTCTCTGGAAACACCATATATTTT	CASSLSGNTIYF
.	TRBJ2-2	TRBD2	TRBV4-3	TGCGCCAGCAGCCAAGAGTTTTTCTTAGCGGGGGAAACCGGGGAGCTGTTTTTT	CASSQEFFLAGETGELFF
.	TRBJ1-5	TRBD1	TRBV24-1	TGTGCCACCAGTGAGGGGACAGGGGGCAATCAGCCCCAGCATTTT	CATSEGTGGNQPQHF
.	TRBJ1-2	TRBD1	TRBV20-1	TGCAGTTCCGACAGGGATAATGGCTACACCTTC	CSSDRDNGYTF
.	TRBJ1-6	.	TRBV5-1	TGCGCCAGCAGCCCTACGGGTAATTCACCCCTCCACTTT	CASSPTGNSPLHF
many	TRBJ2-3	TRBD2	TRBV7-3	TGTGCCAGCAGCTTAATAGCGGGGGATACGCAGTATTTT	CASSLIAGDTQYF
.	TRBJ2-1	.	TRBV7-8	TGTGCCAGCAGCCCGTTAGATGAGCAGTTCTTC	CASSPLDEQFF
.	TRBJ1-5	.	TRBV6-2/TRBV6-3	TGTGCCAGCAGTGGGAGAGGAGCCCAGCATTTT	CASSGRGAQHF
.	TRBJ2-7	TRBD1	TRBV30	TGTGCCTGGGTGACAGGGATTTTTTACGAGCAGTACTTC	CAWVTGIFYEQYF
.	TRBJ2-1	TRBD2	TRBV24-1	TGTGCCACCAGAGTAGCGGGGGGGCGTGGAGAGCAGTTCTTC	CATRVAGGRGEQFF
once	TRBJ1-2	TRBD1	TRBV10-2	TGCGCCAGCAGTGAAAGTACAGGGGCTAACTATGGCTACACCTTC	CASSESTGANYGYTF